This entry describes one TCR beta chain. This specimen comes from a study of blood T cell repertoires in COVID-19. Looking at the study overall: From T cells, B-cell-depleted T cells, or PBMCs came the material, which was cDNA or gDNA.

This CDR3 has 12 residues. Germline CDR1 and CDR2: DFQATT and SNEGSKA (reference sequence). Germline trimming cut 3 bases from V and 5 bases from J; bases unmatched to any gene: 1. As handled by the study authors: From reference gene primer amplification, estimates of nucleated cell counts were derived. The repertoire was sequenced with immunoSEQ multiplex PCR; TCRdb's copy has only in-frame clones and lacks some. V and J calls and clone size are copied from that table; D and trimming were computed from the DNA. The repertoire has almost 300,000 clones, 70% to 90% of them found once; the top ten carry 1% to 1.5%.

The receptor was isolated from a man aged 70 or older with acute or convalescent COVID-19. Sequencing was carried out using peripheral blood. V gene TRBV20-1 combines with J gene TRBJ2-1, with 7 bases matching TRBD1. The DNA of the CDR3 is TGCAGTGCTAGTAGGGGGCACAATGAGCAGTTCTTC. This codes for CSASRGHNEQFF.